Below, one T cell receptor beta chain is given with its context. What it recognizes is unknown. This record comes from a study of shared clonotypes between healthy human individuals. General study points: Naive subsets generally had larger estimated richness than memory subsets. It was the few donors that limited the genetic and exposure-history diversity represented.

TCRdb keeps only in-frame clones here, not all; method: immunoSEQ multiplex PCR. The sample holds 1.6 million or so clones, approximately 98.5% seen once. CDR3 length equals 15 residues. The germline V gene has CDR1 SGHNT and CDR2 YYREEE (reference sequence). V was pared by 1 base and J by 6 bases, with 7 bases of the junction left unmatched. The rearrangement uses TRBV5-4 and TRBJ2-5, with 9 bases that match TRBD1. This sequence originates from a man aged 25 to 40 in good health. Source material: naive CD4+ T cells sorted from blood. Subset reported: CD45RA+ positively selected. The CDR3 nucleotides are TGTGCCAGCAGCTTGCGACAGGGGGGAATAAAGACCCAGTACTTC. Its translation: CASSLRQGGIKTQYF. Filled out from reference TRBV5-4 and TRBJ2-5, the complete variable domain reads ETGVTQSPTHLIKTRGQQVTLRCSSQSGHNTVSWYQQALGQGPQFIFQYYREEENGRGNFPPRFSGLQFPNYSSELNVNALELDDSALYLCASSLRQGGIKTQYFGPGTRLLVL.